The 29 T cell receptor beta chains listed next were all sequenced from one sample in a study of blood T cell repertoires in COVID-19. TCRdb's table, derived via immunoSEQ multiplex PCR, lists solely in-frame clones and lacks some. The sample includes approximately 200,000 clones, approximately 78% of them seen just once. The sample comprised peripheral blood. These receptors were collected from a woman aged 80 or over with COVID-19, enrolled during active disease.

A few counts support this clone. V gene TRBV10-3 combines with J gene TRBJ2-6; perhaps TRBD2 as D (7 bases). Per germline, CDR1 ENHRY and CDR2 SYGVKD. This CDR3 is 17 amino acids long. Trimming took 0 bases from V and 0 from J, leaving 9 bases between them. CDR3 DNA sequence: TGTGCCATCAGTGAGTCAGGGGGGGCCTCTGGGGCCAACGTCCTGACTTTC. The encoded protein is CAISESGGASGANVLTF.

V usage is TRBV2 and J usage is TRBJ1-2; no firm D call. CDR3 length equals 15 residues. CDR1 and CDR2 (germline): SNHLY, FYNNEI. The V gene lost 1 base and the J gene lost 8 bases, with 17 bases spanning the gap. CDR3 protein: CASSEGIQTSRGYTF. The CDR3 DNA reads as TGTGCCAGCAGTGAAGGTATACAAACCTCTAGAGGCTACACCTTC.

The CDR3 DNA reads as TGCGCCAGCAGCCAAGGCTACCACTCCTACAATGAGCAGTTCTTC. Residues: CASSQGYHSYNEQFF. This rearrangement joins TRBV4-3 to TRBJ2-1, with D unresolved. V gave up 1 base and J gave up 0 bases, with 7 bases separating them. Germline V lookup: CDR1 LGHNA, CDR2 YSLEER. There are 15 residues in the CDR3.

This chain joins TRBV2 and TRBJ2-7; possible D gene TRBD1, 6 bases. Trimming cost V 6 bases and J 3 bases, with 9 bases left between them. The CDR3 is 12 amino acids. Looked up from germline, CDR1 is SNHLY and CDR2 is FYNNEI. CDR3 sequence: CASRLGGYEQYF. The CDR3 DNA reads as TGTGCCAGCAGGCTAGGGGGCTACGAGCAGTACTTC.

The CDR3 DNA follows: TGTGCCAGCAGCCAAGTGAGGCGGGAGGGCCGGATCGAGCAGTACTTC. Its protein product is CASSQVRREGRIEQYF. The chain uses TRBV3-1 (or the pseudogene TRBV3-2) and TRBJ2-7; 9 nucleotides align to TRBD2. Germline-derived CDR1 and CDR2 are LGHDT and YNNKEL (reference sequence). V lost 1 base and J lost 6; bases outside the gene matches: 10. The CDR3 loop spans 16 amino acids.

Only a few counts were recorded for this clone. The chain couples TRBV7-2 to TRBJ2-1, with 8 nucleotides matching TRBD2. Germline V CDR1 and CDR2: SGHTA, FQGNSA. This CDR3 spans 12 amino acids. With 7 bases clipped from V and 15 bases from J, the junction kept 11 bases outside the gene matches. CDR3 region: CASKPREGDPFF. The DNA of the CDR3 is TGTGCCAGCAAACCCCGGGAGGGCGATCCGTTCTTC. Full variable domain (missing parts from reference TRBV7-2 and TRBJ2-1): GAGVSQSPSNKVTEKGKDVELRCDPISGHTALYWYRQSLGQGLEFLIYFQGNSAPDKSGLPSDRFSAERTGGSVSTLTIQRTQQEDSAVYLCASKPREGDPFFGPGTRLTVL.

The chain employs TRBV7-9 and TRBJ2-5; D remains ambiguous. Between the trimmed V and J ends, which lost 1 base and 5 bases, there was a span of 5 bases. Germline loops: CDR1 SEHNR, CDR2 FQNEAQ (reference sequence). The CDR3 contains 12 residues. CDR3 nucleotides: TGTGCCAGCAGCTTAGACAGCGAGACCCAGTACTTC. Amino acid sequence: CASSLDSETQYF. Supplemented by reference TRBV7-9 and TRBJ2-5, the full variable domain reads DTGVSQNPRHKITKRGQNVTFRCDPISEHNRLYWYRQTLGQGPEFLTYFQNEAQLEKSRLLSDRFSAERPKGSFSTLEIQRTEQGDSAMYLCASSLDSETQYFGPGTRLLVL.

In DNA form, the CDR3 reads TGTGCCAGTAGTCGGTCAGGGGGAAGCGGGGAGCTGTTTTTT. As protein: CASSRSGGSGELFF. The V and J genes are TRBV19 and TRBJ2-2; 7 positions agree with TRBD1. This CDR3 has 14 amino acids. J lost 7 bases, V lost 5 bases, and 7 bases had no gene match. Germline V lookup: CDR1 LNHDA, CDR2 SQIVND (reference sequence).

In DNA, the CDR3 is TGTGCCAGCAACATGAGGCGGGACGGACTCTATGGCTACACCTTC. Its translation: CASNMRRDGLYGYTF. The genes are TRBV6-5 and TRBJ1-2; possible D gene TRBD1, 5 bases. Trimming took off 7 bases at V and 4 bases at J, with 19 bases between the two ends. CDR3 length equals 15 residues. The germline CDR1 and CDR2 sequences are MNHEY and SVGAGI.

This clone was counted a few times. This chain joins TRBV5-1 and TRBJ1-1, with D hard to call. CDR1 SGHRS and CDR2 YFSETQ come from the germline V gene. CDR3 size: 14 residues. V was pared by 3 bases and J by 5 bases, with 14 bases between. This chain's CDR3 is CASSSEFPGTEAFF. CDR3 DNA: TGCGCCAGCAGCTCAGAATTCCCGGGGACTGAAGCTTTCTTT.

This chain links TRBV19 with TRBJ2-2; the match to TRBD2 covers 14 bases. Unmatched junction bases numbered 7, after V lost 5 bases and J lost 2 bases. Germline-derived CDR1 and CDR2 are LNHDA and SQIVND (reference sequence). CDR3 length: 18 residues. CDR3 DNA: TGTGCCAGTAGTTCAAGGACTAGCGGGGGGAGTAACACCGGGGAGCTGTTTTTT. Its translation is CASSSRTSGGSNTGELFF.

This clone has only one observation. The chain joins TRBV7-9 to TRBJ1-1, with a weak D call TRBD1 (5 bases). Trimming pared 4 bases from V and 6 bases from J, leaving 18 bases between. Looked up from germline, CDR1 is SEHNR and CDR2 is FQNEAQ (reference sequence). CDR3 length: 15 residues. In DNA form, the CDR3 reads TGTGCCAGCAGCTCCGACTGGGGGGGGAGAGCTGAAGCTTTCTTT. Its protein is CASSSDWGGRAEAFF.

The gene calls are TRBV5-6 and TRBJ2-1; no clear D gene. The CDR3 loop spans 14 amino acids. The germline gives CDR1 SGHDT, CDR2 YYEEEE. With 8 bases removed from V and 0 bases from J, the gap between germline ends came to 12 bases. The CDR3 region is CASNGFSSYNEQFF. The CDR3 DNA is TGTGCCAGTAACGGGTTTAGCTCCTACAATGAGCAGTTCTTC.

V is TRBV4-3 and J is TRBJ1-3; D is possibly TRBD1 (5 bases). The CDR3 covers 14 residues. Germline V gives CDR1 LGHNA, CDR2 YSLEER. Trimming cost V 5 bases and J 2 bases, with 10 bases left between them. The CDR3 spells CASSSEGAGNTIYF. Written as DNA, the CDR3 is TGCGCCAGCAGCTCGGAAGGGGCTGGAAACACCATATATTTT.

This clone was seen once. This chain uses TRBV5-6 with TRBJ2-3; TRBD1 might be the D (6 bases). Trimming pared 4 bases from V and 2 bases from J, leaving 17 bases between. CDR1 and CDR2 (germline): SGHDT, YYEEEE. This CDR3 region has 16 residues. As DNA, the CDR3 is TGTGCCAGCAGCCCCGCCACCAGGGGTCTCACAGATACGCAGTATTTT. This encodes CASSPATRGLTDTQYF.

This clone was seen only once. The chain carries TRBV6-1 and TRBJ1-6, with 7 bases identical to TRBD1. Germline trimming cut 1 base from V and 13 bases from J; bases unmatched to any gene: 4. From germline, CDR1 is MNHNS and CDR2 SASEGT. The CDR3 sequence is 13 residues long. In DNA, the CDR3 is TGTGCCAGCAGTGAAGGGACAGGTTGGCCCCTCCACTTT. It codes for CASSEGTGWPLHF.

The chain joins TRBV13 to TRBJ1-3; no firm D call. Germline V lookup: CDR1 PRHDT, CDR2 FYEKMQ (reference sequence). The CDR3 is 14 amino acids. The V gene lost 5 bases and the J gene lost 4 bases, with 12 bases spanning the gap. CDR3 residues: CASSAINQGNTIYF. The CDR3 DNA reads as TGTGCCAGCAGCGCCATTAATCAGGGAAACACCATATATTTT.

The rearrangement joins TRBV21-1 to TRBJ2-5; the table's D call TRBD2 went unverified against the DNA. TRBV21-1 is a pseudogene segment. The CDR3 spans 15 residues. The CDR3, as DNA: TGTGCCAGCAGCAAATTTAAACGGGAGCGGGAGACCCAGTACTTC. Protein: CASSKFKRERETQYF.

The chain recombines TRBV19 with TRBJ2-6, with TRBD1 identical over 9 bases. Per the germline V gene, CDR1 is LNHDA and CDR2 is SQIVND (reference sequence). The junction had 5 bases not matched to a gene; V was cut back by 2 bases and J by 0 bases. CDR3 length: 18 residues. The CDR3 bases are TGTGCCAGTAGTATATCGGGACAGGGAGTCTCTGGGGCCAACGTCCTGACTTTC. Protein product: CASSISGQGVSGANVLTF.

The rearrangement joins TRBV28 to TRBJ2-3; TRBD1 might be the D (7 bases). Germline V gene sequence: CDR1 MDHEN, CDR2 SYDVKM. The V gene lost 6 bases and the J gene lost 5 bases, with 18 bases spanning the gap. This CDR3 is built from 15 residues. The CDR3 bases are TGTGCCAGCAGAATACCAGGGGGAGCGGGAGATACGCAGTATTTT. Translation: CASRIPGGAGDTQYF.

The chain recombines TRBV5-6 with TRBJ2-5, with 8 positions matching TRBD1. Germline CDR1 reads SGHDT; CDR2 reads YYEEEE. The CDR3 length is 15 residues. Trimming removed 6 bases from V and 4 bases from J; junction bases left unmatched: 11. The chain's CDR3 is CASTTPLTGAETQYF. CDR3 nucleotides: TGTGCCAGCACCACTCCGCTGACAGGGGCAGAGACCCAGTACTTC.

This clone was detected only once. The rearrangement links TRBV28 to TRBJ2-1; possibly TRBD2 for D (6 bases). V was clipped by 4 bases and J by 4 bases, with 23 bases between them. The CDR3 sequence is 18 residues long. CDR1 MDHEN and CDR2 SYDVKM come from the germline V gene. The CDR3 DNA reads as TGTGCCAGCAGTTCCCAAGGTGGTAGCGGAAATAGGTACAATGAGCAGTTCTTC. It translates to CASSSQGGSGNRYNEQFF. The variable domain in full, completed from reference TRBV28 and TRBJ2-1, reads DVKVTQSSRYLVKRTGEKVFLECVQDMDHENMFWYRQDPGLGLRLIYFSYDVKMKEKGDIPEGYSVSREKKERFSLILESASTNQTSMYLCASSSQGGSGNRYNEQFFGPGTRLTVL.

The chain links TRBV27 to TRBJ2-1, with 13 bases matching TRBD2. Trimming removed 3 bases from V and 2 bases from J; junction bases left unmatched: 7. Germline V gene data show CDR1 as MNHEY and CDR2 as SMNVEV (reference sequence). There are 18 residues in the CDR3. The CDR3 sequence: CASSFGLAGAVAYNEQFF. The CDR3 DNA follows: TGTGCCAGCAGTTTCGGACTAGCGGGAGCGGTAGCCTACAATGAGCAGTTCTTC.

This CDR3 reads CASSHDRPETQYF. The CDR3 coding sequence is TGTGCCAGCAGCCATGACAGGCCCGAGACCCAGTACTTC. V usage is TRBV7-9 and J usage is TRBJ2-5, with a tentative D call TRBD1 (6 bases). CDR3 length equals 13 residues. V lost 5 bases and J 5 bases, leaving 12 bases between the germline ends. Per germline, CDR1 SEHNR and CDR2 FQNEAQ (reference sequence).

This clone was recorded only once. The rearrangement links TRBV2 to TRBJ2-2; TRBD2 matches 12 bases. With V trimmed by 5 bases and J by 5 bases, 3 bases remained unmatched. The CDR3 is 15 residues long. CDR1 and CDR2 from the germline V gene are SNHLY and FYNNEI. The CDR3, as DNA: TGTGCCAGCAGTTTGACTAGCGGGGGAACCGGGGAGCTGTTTTTT. Its protein product is CASSLTSGGTGELFF.

There are a few counts of this clone. This chain links TRBV7-9 with TRBJ1-4; D is unclear. Germline CDR1 is SEHNR and CDR2 is FQNEAQ (reference sequence). Between the trimmed V and J ends, which lost 1 base and 8 bases, there was a span of 11 bases. The CDR3 runs 14 residues. The CDR3 region has the DNA TGTGCCAGCAGCTTAGACATAAACCAAGAAAAACTGTTTTTT. It is translated as CASSLDINQEKLFF.

The chain is built from TRBV29-1 and TRBJ2-1, with 12 bases lining up with TRBD2. CDR1 SQVTM and CDR2 ANQGSEA come from the germline V gene. The CDR3 extends over 13 amino acids. The V gene end was trimmed by 6 bases and the J gene end by 9 bases; junction bases not matched to a gene: 6. The CDR3 sequence is CSVLAGGPIEQFF. Written as DNA, the CDR3 is TGCAGCGTCCTAGCGGGAGGGCCTATTGAGCAGTTCTTC.

The chain combines TRBV11-2 with TRBJ2-5; TRBD1 matches 10 bases. Germline loops: CDR1 SGHAT, CDR2 FQNNGV. The CDR3 runs 15 residues. J lost 7 bases, V lost 5 bases, and 10 bases had no gene match. Here the CDR3 reads CASSLRDRGGVTQYF. CDR3 nucleotides: TGTGCCAGCAGCCTCCGGGACAGGGGAGGGGTGACCCAGTACTTC.

The V call is TRBV6-5, the J call TRBJ2-7; D not certain. The germline CDR1 and CDR2 sequences are MNHEY and SVGAGI. Trimming took 4 bases from V and 2 from J, leaving 3 bases between them. The CDR3 has 11 residues. The DNA for the CDR3 is TGTGCCAGCAGTTCTCCCTACGAGCAGTACTTC. Translated, it gives CASSSPYEQYF.